This T cell receptor (beta chain) came from a study of T cell responses to AZD1222 COVID-19 vaccine. Losses at the gene ends were 9 bases for V and 1 base for J; bases not matched to a gene: 8. The CDR3 contains 15 residues. Per the germline V gene, CDR1 is LGHDT and CDR2 is YNNKEL (reference sequence). Libraries were prepared by immunoSEQ multiplex PCR; TCRdb keeps only in-frame clonotypes and omits some of them. The top ten hold about 1.5% of the sample, which has about 97,000 clones, roughly 86% seen once. Concerning this clone: Its antigen is currently unknown.

Study-wide points: Spike-specific TCR breadth rose after two AZD1222 doses, and depth rose as well. Seropositivity was recorded at baseline in only a handful of AZD1222 recipients. CD4 TCRs associated with vaccination spanned spike, dominating at 160-218 and 743-854. Reports say nearly half of spike-specific TCRs go after unmutated variant regions.

The specimen comprised peripheral blood, sampled on day 0 of AZD1222 vaccination. The chain couples TRBV3-1 (or the pseudogene TRBV3-2) to TRBJ1-5, with TRBD1 matching over 8 bases. This TCR derives from an adult in good health. This chain's CDR3 is CASGNSGGSNQPQHF. The DNA of the CDR3 is TGTGCCAGTGGGAACTCAGGGGGCAGCAATCAGCCCCAGCATTTT.